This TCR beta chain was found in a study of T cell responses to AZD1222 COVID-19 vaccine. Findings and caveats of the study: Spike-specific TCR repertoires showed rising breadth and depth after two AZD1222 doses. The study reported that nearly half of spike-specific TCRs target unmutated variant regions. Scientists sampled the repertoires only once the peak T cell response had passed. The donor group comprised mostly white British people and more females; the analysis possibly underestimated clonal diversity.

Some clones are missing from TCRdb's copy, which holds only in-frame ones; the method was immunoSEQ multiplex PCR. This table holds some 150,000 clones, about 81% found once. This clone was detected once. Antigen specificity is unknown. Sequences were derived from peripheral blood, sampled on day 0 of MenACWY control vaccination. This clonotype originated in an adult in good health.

The CDR3 is CASRGPASDSPLHF. As DNA, the CDR3 is TGTGCCAGCAGGGGACCGGCATCGGATTCACCCCTCCACTTT. The J gene is TRBJ1-6, the V gene TRBV14, with D perhaps TRBD1 (5 bases). The CDR3 is 14 amino acids. With 6 bases removed from V and 8 bases from J, the gap between germline ends came to 14 bases. In germline, CDR1 is SGHDN, CDR2 FVKESK.